A selection of T cell receptor beta chains follows, all from one sample in a study of radiation and T cells in renal cell carcinoma. Assay: immunoSEQ multiplex PCR; the TCRdb copy retains only in-frame clones and omits some. This table has 100,000 to 150,000 clones, 88% appearing once. Material: blood, obtained from a patient whose treatment included radiotherapy and nephrectomy. The receptors stem from a woman aged 70 to 79 with renal cell carcinoma. Both conserved end residues are part of each CDR3. Fields, in order: D gene, J gene, V gene, clone size, CDR3 protein, CDR3 DNA. D genes are given only for firm matches. The size entry is marked missing in some rows and otherwise reads once, few, many or a size class.

d_gene: TRBD1
j_gene: TRBJ1-2
v_gene: TRBV7-9
abundance: NA
CDR3aa: CASSSRGRLDGYTF
CDR3nt: TGTGCCAGCAGCTCCAGGGGGCGCTTGGATGGCTACACCTTC

d_gene: NA
j_gene: TRBJ2-3
v_gene: TRBV27
abundance: NA
CDR3aa: CASSLSGTPISTQYF
CDR3nt: TGTGCCAGCAGTTTATCAGGGACCCCCATAAGTACGCAGTATTTT

d_gene: TRBD2
j_gene: TRBJ2-3
v_gene: TRBV2
abundance: NA
CDR3aa: CASSEPLAGSTDTQYF
CDR3nt: TGTGCCAGCAGTGAACCGCTAGCGGGGAGCACAGATACGCAGTATTTT

d_gene: NA
j_gene: TRBJ1-5
v_gene: TRBV28
abundance: NA
CDR3aa: CASSRRVSNQPQHF
CDR3nt: TGTGCCAGCAGCCGTCGAGTCAGCAATCAGCCCCAGCATTTT

d_gene: NA
j_gene: TRBJ2-5
v_gene: TRBV19
abundance: NA
CDR3aa: CASSTLGETQYF
CDR3nt: TGTGCCAGTAGTACTTTGGGGGAGACCCAGTACTTC

d_gene: TRBD1
j_gene: TRBJ1-1
v_gene: TRBV11-1
abundance: few
CDR3aa: CASSIRQGPNTEAFF
CDR3nt: TGTGCCAGCAGCATACGACAGGGCCCGAACACTGAAGCTTTCTTT

d_gene: NA
j_gene: TRBJ2-1
v_gene: TRBV7-3
abundance: NA
CDR3aa: CASSWGLARSYNEQFF
CDR3nt: TGTGCCAGCAGCTGGGGGCTAGCGCGCTCCTACAATGAGCAGTTCTTC

d_gene: NA
j_gene: TRBJ1-2
v_gene: TRBV5-5
abundance: NA
CDR3aa: CASSADGNYGYTF
CDR3nt: TGTGCCAGCAGCGCAGACGGGAACTATGGCTACACCTTC

d_gene: NA
j_gene: TRBJ1-5
v_gene: TRBV19
abundance: NA
CDR3aa: CASSSGVQPQHF
CDR3nt: TGTGCCAGTAGTAGTGGGGTTCAGCCCCAGCATTTT

d_gene: NA
j_gene: TRBJ2-6
v_gene: TRBV19
abundance: NA
CDR3aa: CASMGTNDPGANVLTF
CDR3nt: TGTGCCAGTATGGGGACAAATGATCCTGGGGCCAACGTCCTGACTTTC

d_gene: NA
j_gene: TRBJ2-7
v_gene: TRBV5-4
abundance: NA
CDR3aa: CASSLGVMGPLEQYF
CDR3nt: TGTGCCAGCAGCTTGGGGGTAATGGGACCCCTCGAGCAGTACTTC

d_gene: TRBD2
j_gene: TRBJ2-5
v_gene: TRBV5-1
abundance: once
CDR3aa: CASSNGLAVGETQYF
CDR3nt: TGCGCCAGCAGCAATGGACTAGCGGTGGGGGAGACCCAGTACTTC

d_gene: NA
j_gene: TRBJ2-3
v_gene: TRBV29-1
abundance: once
CDR3aa: CSVGAGGTDTQYF
CDR3nt: TGCAGCGTGGGGGCAGGGGGCACAGATACGCAGTATTTT

d_gene: NA
j_gene: TRBJ1-2
v_gene: TRBV6-5
abundance: NA
CDR3aa: CASSYGSQAGGYTF
CDR3nt: TGTGCCAGCAGTTACGGATCCCAGGCGGGGGGCTACACCTTC

d_gene: TRBD2
j_gene: TRBJ2-4
v_gene: TRBV9
abundance: NA
CDR3aa: CASSVEGLAGGLAKNIQYF
CDR3nt: TGTGCCAGCAGCGTAGAGGGACTAGCGGGAGGTCTAGCCAAAAACATTCAGTACTTC

d_gene: TRBD1
j_gene: TRBJ1-4
v_gene: TRBV19
abundance: NA
CDR3aa: CASRPRQGINEKLFF
CDR3nt: TGTGCCAGTAGGCCCAGACAGGGCATAAATGAAAAACTGTTTTTT

d_gene: NA
j_gene: TRBJ2-3
v_gene: TRBV10-3
abundance: few
CDR3aa: CATLGGGGADTQYF
CDR3nt: TGTGCCACCCTGGGGGGGGGCGGAGCAGATACGCAGTATTTT

d_gene: NA
j_gene: TRBJ2-7
v_gene: TRBV9
abundance: NA
CDR3aa: CASSVAQGADRNEQYF
CDR3nt: TGTGCCAGCAGCGTAGCGCAGGGTGCCGACAGGAACGAGCAGTACTTC

d_gene: NA
j_gene: TRBJ1-6
v_gene: TRBV9
abundance: NA
CDR3aa: CASSVKGGSPLHF
CDR3nt: TGTGCCAGCAGCGTAAAGGGGGGTTCACCCCTCCACTTT

d_gene: TRBD1
j_gene: TRBJ2-7
v_gene: TRBV27
abundance: NA
CDR3aa: CASSLLGDSSYEQYF
CDR3nt: TGTGCCAGCAGTTTACTAGGGGACAGCTCCTACGAGCAGTACTTC

d_gene: NA
j_gene: TRBJ2-2
v_gene: TRBV9
abundance: NA
CDR3aa: CASSVEGRSPGELFF
CDR3nt: TGTGCCAGCAGCGTAGAGGGGCGGAGCCCGGGGGAGCTGTTTTTT

d_gene: TRBD1
j_gene: TRBJ1-5
v_gene: TRBV30
abundance: NA
CDR3aa: CAWSPGGGGNQPQHF
CDR3nt: TGTGCCTGGAGTCCAGGGGGCGGTGGCAATCAGCCCCAGCATTTT

d_gene: TRBD2
j_gene: TRBJ2-1
v_gene: TRBV7-8
abundance: NA
CDR3aa: CASSSPRLAGGPGDEQFF
CDR3nt: TGTGCCAGCAGCTCACCGAGACTAGCGGGGGGGCCAGGGGATGAGCAGTTCTTC

d_gene: NA
j_gene: TRBJ2-5
v_gene: TRBV27
abundance: NA
CDR3aa: CASSLFGGTQETQYF
CDR3nt: TGTGCCAGCAGTTTATTCGGGGGAACCCAAGAGACCCAGTACTTC

d_gene: TRBD1
j_gene: TRBJ1-5
v_gene: TRBV7-9
abundance: few
CDR3aa: CASSLAGTGITPQHF
CDR3nt: TGTGCCAGCAGCTTAGCCGGGACAGGGATAACGCCCCAGCATTTT

d_gene: TRBD1
j_gene: TRBJ1-2
v_gene: TRBV15
abundance: NA
CDR3aa: CATSRTRGGGYGYTF
CDR3nt: TGTGCCACCAGCAGAACCAGGGGGGGAGGCTATGGCTACACCTTC

d_gene: NA
j_gene: TRBJ1-5
v_gene: TRBV2
abundance: once
CDR3aa: CASSEGPLLYQPQHF
CDR3nt: TGTGCCAGCAGTGAAGGACCGCTACTCTATCAGCCCCAGCATTTT

d_gene: NA
j_gene: TRBJ1-2
v_gene: TRBV9
abundance: few
CDR3aa: CASSVGHITNYGYTF
CDR3nt: TGTGCCAGCAGCGTGGGACACATAACTAACTATGGCTACACCTTC

d_gene: TRBD1
j_gene: TRBJ1-1
v_gene: TRBV11-2
abundance: once
CDR3aa: CASSPPGQGAEAFF
CDR3nt: TGTGCCAGCAGCCCTCCGGGACAGGGTGCGGAGGCTTTCTTT

d_gene: NA
j_gene: TRBJ1-3
v_gene: TRBV7-2
abundance: NA
CDR3aa: CASSRAGSGNTIYF
CDR3nt: TGTGCCAGCAGCCGGGCGGGTTCTGGAAACACCATATATTTT

d_gene: NA
j_gene: TRBJ2-5
v_gene: TRBV10-3
abundance: once
CDR3aa: CAISEPSVGRPIETQYF
CDR3nt: TGTGCCATCAGTGAGCCCTCTGTTGGGCGCCCAATCGAGACCCAGTACTTC